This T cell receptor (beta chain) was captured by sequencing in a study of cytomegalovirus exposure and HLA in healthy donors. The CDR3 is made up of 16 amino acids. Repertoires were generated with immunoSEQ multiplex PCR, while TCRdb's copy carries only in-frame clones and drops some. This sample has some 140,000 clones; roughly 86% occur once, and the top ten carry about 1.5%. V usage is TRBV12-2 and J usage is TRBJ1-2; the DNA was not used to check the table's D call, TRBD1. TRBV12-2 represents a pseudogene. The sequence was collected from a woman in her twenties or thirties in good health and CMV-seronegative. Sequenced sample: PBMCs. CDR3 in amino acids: CASRPLGTGGCYGYTF. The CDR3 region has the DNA TGTGCAAGTCGCCCCCTTGGGACAGGGGGGTGCTATGGCTACACCTTC.